The clone carrying this T cell receptor beta chain was seen more than once but under ten times. This record comes from a study of human T cells and chemical hapten exposure. As for time point: patch test 1, 2 weeks after DPC sensitization. The treatment was: therapeutic diphenylcyclopropenone sensitization with weekly scalp DPC. Individual cDNA molecules received unique molecular identifiers in the library. TCRdb recomputed calls from the RACE reads with MiXCR, one row per CDR3 protein. Altogether 45,000 to 70,000 distinct CDR3 sequences are present, roughly a tenth being singletons, with the ten largest covering 13%. Material: whole blood, obtained in connection with sensitization to the hapten diphenylcyclopropenone (DPC). The TCR originated in a woman aged 40-49 years with alopecia areata. Some clones in this sample may be carry-over from other donors' samples.

The chain's CDR3 is CASSQDRASGEETQYF. CDR3 DNA: TGTGCCAGCAGCCAAGATCGGGCTAGCGGGGAGGAGACCCAGTACTTC. The rearrangement links TRBV3-1 to TRBJ2-5, with 9 bases that match TRBD2. CDR1 LGHDT and CDR2 YNNKEL come from the germline V gene (reference sequence). The CDR3 is 16 amino acids. J lost 5 bases, V lost 0 bases, and 7 bases had no gene match.